This T cell receptor (beta chain) was recovered during a study of response to subunit inactivated influenza vaccine. Study-wide results and caveats: Seasonal influenza vaccination, on each occasion, was suggested by the authors to recruit few new T cells.

One entry per CDR3 protein, called by TCRdb with MiXCR from the RT-PCR reads. Counted here are 610,000 or so distinct CDR3 sequences, about 14% occurring once; the ten biggest clones make up over 8.5%. In this sample, this clonotype turned up a few times. Its target is not known. Germline V gene lookup returns CDR1 SGDLS and CDR2 YYNGEE. The CDR3 runs to 15 residues. Trimming removed 4 bases at V and 0 bases at J, with 14 bases between. The source material was PBMCs from blood, sampled 11 to 12 days after vaccination. This sequence joins TRBV9 and TRBJ2-7; TRBD1 is a possible D gene (6 bases). The origin of this receptor is a man aged 50-60 years who received an inactivated influenza vaccine. The CDR3 sequence is CASSSGTTSSYEQYF. The CDR3 DNA reads TGTGCCAGCAGCTCCGGGACAACAAGCTCCTACGAGCAGTACTTC.